This TCR beta chain was captured by sequencing in a study of blood T cell repertoires in COVID-19. In the study overall: Nucleic acid was either cDNA or gDNA, and it came from T cells, B-cell-depleted T cells, or PBMCs.

TCRdb's copy holds only in-frame clones and misses some; the assay was immunoSEQ multiplex PCR. The sample gives 130,000 to 150,000 clones, about four fifths of which show up once; 8% to 9% is in the top ten. With 5 bases clipped from V and 14 bases from J, the junction kept 7 bases outside the gene matches. CDR1 is LNHDA and CDR2 is SQIVND in the germline V gene (reference sequence). This CDR3 comprises 12 residues. The specimen sequenced was peripheral blood. The J gene is TRBJ2-1, the V gene TRBV19; 9 nucleotides agree with TRBD1. This TCR was recovered from a human donor with acute or convalescent COVID-19. The donor label of this sample is uncertain. CDR3 coding DNA: TGTGCCAGTAGTTATTCTGGGGACAGGGAGTTCTTC. Translated, it gives CASSYSGDREFF.